These T cell receptor beta chains were read from a single sample in a study of cytomegalovirus exposure and HLA in healthy donors. Libraries were prepared by immunoSEQ multiplex PCR; TCRdb keeps only in-frame clonotypes and omits some of them. This sample yields roughly 100,000 clones, of which about 69% are seen a single time; 1.3% belongs to the top ten. Sequencing used PBMCs. The origin of the receptors is a middle-aged man in good health and CMV-seronegative. Both conserved end residues are part of each CDR3. A D gene is named only where the DNA matches it firmly. Some rows mark clone size as missing; the rest say once, few, many or name a class of expanded clone.

TRBJ1-6	-	16	TRBV4-3	-	CASSHLGGGYNSPLHF	TGCGCCAGCAGCCACCTTGGGGGGGGTTATAATTCACCCCTCCACTTT
TRBJ2-2	-	14	TRBV6-5	few	CASSSLTGTGELFF	TGTGCCAGCAGTTCCCTTACAGGCACCGGGGAGCTGTTTTTT
TRBJ2-2	-	15	TRBV5-1	-	CASSFSRGYTGELFF	TGCGCCAGCAGCTTTAGTCGCGGCTACACCGGGGAGCTGTTTTTT
TRBJ1-5	TRBD1	17	TRBV19	-	CASRLQGGAFSNQPQHF	TGTGCCAGTAGACTACAGGGGGGTGCCTTTAGCAATCAGCCCCAGCATTTT
TRBJ2-3	-	13	TRBV4-2	few	CASSLGDSATQYF	TGTGCCAGCAGCCTAGGAGACTCGGCGACGCAGTATTTT
TRBJ1-4	TRBD1	15	TRBV27	-	CASSHRGLKGEKLFF	TGTGCCAGCAGTCACAGGGGGCTTAAGGGGGAAAAACTGTTTTTT
TRBJ2-7	-	16	TRBV28	-	CASSYGSDGVSYEQYF	TGTGCCAGCAGTTATGGGTCTGACGGGGTTTCCTACGAGCAGTACTTC
TRBJ2-7	TRBD2	15	TRBV2	-	CASSAGLAGDSEQYF	TGTGCCAGCAGTGCCGGACTAGCGGGAGATAGCGAGCAGTACTTC
TRBJ2-1	TRBD2	14	TRBV29-1	-	CSVVTSGRYNEQFF	TGCAGCGTTGTGACTAGCGGGAGGTACAATGAGCAGTTCTTC
TRBJ2-1	-	14	TRBV7-9	-	CASTPGLSYNEQFF	TGTGCCAGCACACCGGGACTTAGCTACAATGAGCAGTTCTTC
TRBJ1-6	TRBD1	18	TRBV4-2	-	CASSPTLTGGFYNSPLHF	TGTGCCAGCAGCCCAACCCTCACAGGGGGCTTTTACAATTCACCCCTCCACTTT
TRBJ2-5	TRBD1	12	TRBV30	few	CAWSKGAETQYF	TGTGCCTGGAGTAAGGGGGCAGAGACCCAGTACTTC
TRBJ1-1	TRBD1	13	TRBV9	-	CASSRGRDTEAFF	TGTGCCAGCAGCAGGGGGCGGGACACTGAAGCTTTCTTT
TRBJ1-1	-	13	TRBV19	-	CASKRQDFTEAFF	TGTGCCAGTAAAAGACAGGACTTCACTGAAGCTTTCTTT
TRBJ2-2	TRBD2	17	TRBV4-1	-	CASSQDLAGGVFGELFF	TGCGCCAGCAGCCAAGACCTAGCGGGGGGGGTGTTCGGGGAGCTGTTTTTT
TRBJ2-7	TRBD2	14	TRBV6-1	few	CASSRLAGDYEQYF	TGTGCCAGCAGCCGACTAGCGGGGGACTACGAGCAGTACTTC
TRBJ1-2	TRBD1	14	TRBV5-4	-	CASSGDRATYGYTF	TGTGCCAGCAGCGGGGACAGGGCGACCTATGGCTACACCTTC
TRBJ2-7	TRBD1	17	TRBV18	few	CASSPTRGGASSYEQYF	TGTGCCAGCTCACCCACTCGAGGGGGCGCCAGCTCCTACGAGCAGTACTTC
TRBJ2-1	TRBD2	15	TRBV7-9	few	CASSLAAGGPGEQFF	TGTGCCAGCAGCTTAGCGGCGGGGGGGCCTGGGGAGCAGTTCTTC
TRBJ1-6	-	15	TRBV6-1	-	CASSEWKGGNSPLHF	TGTGCCAGCAGTGAATGGAAGGGAGGCAATTCACCCCTCCACTTT
TRBJ2-7	TRBD2	14	TRBV11-2	-	CASSYLSSGSKQYF	TGTGCCAGCAGCTATCTGTCTAGCGGGAGCAAGCAGTACTTC
TRBJ2-1	TRBD2	16	TRBV4-1	once	CASSQARGRAGNEQFF	TGCGCCAGCAGCCAAGCTCGAGGGAGGGCGGGCAATGAGCAGTTCTTC
TRBJ1-5	TRBD1	14	TRBV25-1	-	CASSAGGRNQPQHF	TGTGCCAGCAGTGCAGGGGGCCGAAATCAGCCCCAGCATTTT
TRBJ2-5	-	16	TRBV5-4	-	CASSVSYRDSEETQYF	TGTGCCAGCAGCGTATCCTACCGGGATTCTGAAGAGACCCAGTACTTC
TRBJ2-2	TRBD2	14	TRBV5-1	once	CACTSGSSTGELFF	TGCGCCTGTACTAGCGGGAGTTCTACCGGGGAGCTGTTTTTT
TRBJ2-7	-	14	TRBV4-3	-	CASSHGQGPYEQYF	TGCGCCAGCAGCCATGGGCAGGGGCCCTACGAGCAGTACTTC
TRBJ2-1	-	16	TRBV4-2	-	CASSLGEGVLYNEQFF	TGTGCCAGCAGCCTAGGGGAGGGGGTCCTCTACAATGAGCAGTTCTTC
TRBJ2-1	-	18	TRBV27	-	CASSLSMLISRGYNEQFF	TGTGCCAGCAGTTTATCGATGCTCATATCCCGAGGCTACAATGAGCAGTTCTTC
TRBJ2-5	-	13	TRBV19	-	CATATGSRETQYF	TGTGCCACCGCGACAGGATCACGGGAGACCCAGTACTTC
TRBJ2-1	TRBD1	16	TRBV7-3	-	CASSLTGRGSYNEQFF	TGTGCCAGCAGCTTAACGGGCAGGGGGTCTTACAATGAGCAGTTCTTC
TRBJ1-5	-	14	TRBV4-1	-	CASSQGGGHQPQHF	TGCGCCAGCAGCCAAGGGGGAGGTCATCAGCCCCAGCATTTT
TRBJ2-3	-	13	TRBV6-5	-	CASSSLLDGTQYF	TGTGCCAGCAGTTCGCTACTAGATGGTACGCAGTATTTT
TRBJ2-5	TRBD2	16	TRBV5-1	-	CASSSSPSGSGETQYF	TGCGCCAGCAGCTCATCCCCTAGCGGGTCAGGGGAGACCCAGTACTTC
TRBJ2-7	-	14	TRBV2	-	CASRTDSTRYEQYF	TGTGCCAGCAGGACGGACAGTACCCGCTACGAGCAGTACTTC
TRBJ2-7	-	15	TRBV7-2	once	CASSSPSAWSYEQYF	TGTGCCAGCAGCTCCCCGAGCGCCTGGTCCTACGAGCAGTACTTC
TRBJ2-5	TRBD2	16	TRBV5-1	-	CASSLGGSGRLETQYF	TGCGCCAGCAGCTTGGGAGGTAGCGGGAGATTGGAGACCCAGTACTTC
TRBJ2-1	TRBD1	17	TRBV18	-	CASSPTGGLGTYNEQFF	TGTGCCAGCTCACCAACAGGGGGCTTGGGGACCTACAATGAGCAGTTCTTC
TRBJ2-7	-	12	TRBV7-9	-	CASTSGHQEQYF	TGTGCCAGCACCTCCGGACACCAAGAGCAGTACTTC
TRBJ2-7	TRBD2	15	TRBV5-1	-	CASTLTSGGSYEQYF	TGCGCCAGCACCCTGACTAGCGGGGGATCCTACGAGCAGTACTTC
TRBJ2-5	-	15	TRBV6-6	-	CASSYSSAVQETQYF	TGTGCCAGCAGTTACTCGAGTGCCGTCCAAGAGACCCAGTACTTC
TRBJ2-1	-	13	TRBV19	-	CASSIDLSNEQFF	TGTGCCAGTAGTATAGATCTATCCAATGAGCAGTTCTTC
TRBJ1-5	-	12	TRBV19	-	CASSLGNQPQHF	TGTGCCAGTAGTCTCGGCAATCAGCCCCAGCATTTT
TRBJ2-7	-	15	TRBV4-3	few	CASSQAPGRVNEQYF	TGCGCCAGCAGCCAGGCCCCCGGCAGGGTCAACGAGCAGTACTTC
TRBJ1-6	-	14	TRBV5-4	-	CAGSSEGNNSPLHF	TGTGCCGGTTCCTCGGAGGGGAATAATTCACCCCTCCACTTT
TRBJ1-6	TRBD1	12	TRBV28	-	CASQGQSPPLHF	TGTGCCAGCCAGGGACAGTCTCCACCCCTCCACTTT
TRBJ2-2	-	15	TRBV19	-	CASSMWQGYTGELFF	TGTGCCAGTAGTATGTGGCAGGGGTACACCGGGGAGCTGTTTTTT
TRBJ1-5	-	14	TRBV4-3	-	CASSQDRVPQPQHF	TGCGCCAGCAGCCAAGACAGGGTTCCTCAGCCCCAGCATTTT
TRBJ2-3	-	14	TRBV7-2	once	CASSLVANTDTQYF	TGTGCCAGCAGCTTAGTGGCAAACACAGATACGCAGTATTTT
TRBJ1-6	-	16	TRBV2	-	CASSGHRSSYNSPLHF	TGTGCCAGCAGTGGGCACAGAAGCTCCTATAATTCACCCCTCCACTTT
TRBJ1-1	-	14	TRBV5-8	-	CASSLGQVITEAFF	TGTGCCAGCAGCTTGGGTCAGGTGATTACTGAAGCTTTCTTT
TRBJ2-7	TRBD2	13	TRBV6-1	once	CASSDAGRYEQYF	TGTGCCAGCAGTGATGCCGGGAGGTACGAGCAGTACTTC
TRBJ1-2	-	15	TRBV7-9	few	CASSLAVRGFYGYTF	TGTGCCAGCAGCTTAGCGGTCAGGGGCTTCTATGGCTACACCTTC
TRBJ2-7	TRBD1	14	TRBV7-2	-	CASSPDRGSYEQYF	TGTGCCAGCAGCCCGGACAGGGGCTCCTACGAGCAGTACTTC
TRBJ1-6	-	15	TRBV21-1	-	CASSKAGQAGSPLHF	TGTGCCAGCAGCAAAGCGGGACAGGCAGGGTCACCCCTCCACTTT
TRBJ2-1	-	13	TRBV5-1	-	CASSLGSDLLQFF	TGCGCCAGCAGCTTGGGGTCCGATCTATTGCAGTTCTTC
TRBJ2-1	TRBD2	18	TRBV5-3	-	CARSLSRGRARKGDEQFF	TGTGCCAGAAGCTTGAGTCGCGGGAGGGCCCGTAAGGGAGATGAGCAGTTCTTC
TRBJ2-7	-	11	TRBV19	-	CASSSYYEQYF	TGTGCCAGTAGTTCCTACTACGAGCAGTACTTC
TRBJ2-5	-	14	TRBV7-2	-	CASSSPGVRETQYF	TGTGCCAGCAGCTCCCCGGGAGTGAGGGAGACCCAGTACTTC